The clone carrying this T cell receptor beta chain was counted once. The entry originates in a study of beta chain features in type 1 diabetes. With V trimmed by 10 bases and J by 6 bases, 5 bases remained unmatched. Germline V gives CDR1 MDHEN, CDR2 SYDVKM. The CDR3 has 11 residues. What was sequenced were expressed TCRB transcripts, since all of the isolated RNA had been reverse transcribed. Profiling relied on immunoSEQ multiplex PCR, and the TCRdb table lists in-frame clones only, not all of them. The sample lists fewer than 900,000 clones, roughly 17% seen once, with 0.023% in the top ten. Purity exceeded 95% in all sorted populations.

The TCR originated in a woman aged 18-29 years in good health. Sequenced: naive CD4+ T cells from blood. The chain uses TRBV28 and TRBJ1-2, with TRBD1 matching over 7 bases. CDR3 sequence (DNA): TGTGCCATCGTAACAGGGGATGGCTACACCTTC. Protein sequence: CAIVTGDGYTF.